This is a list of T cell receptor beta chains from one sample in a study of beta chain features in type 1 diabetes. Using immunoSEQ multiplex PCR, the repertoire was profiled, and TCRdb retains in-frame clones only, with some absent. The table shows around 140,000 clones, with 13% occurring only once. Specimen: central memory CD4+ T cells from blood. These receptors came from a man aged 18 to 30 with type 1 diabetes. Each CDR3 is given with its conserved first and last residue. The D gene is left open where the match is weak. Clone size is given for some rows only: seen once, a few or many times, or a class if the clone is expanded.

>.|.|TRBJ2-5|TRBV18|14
TGTGCCAGCTCACCGAACAGTGGGCAAGAGACCCAGTACTTC
CASSPNSGQETQYF
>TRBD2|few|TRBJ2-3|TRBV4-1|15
TGCGCCAGCAGCCAAAGCGGGGGGCGCACAGATACGCAGTATTTT
CASSQSGGRTDTQYF
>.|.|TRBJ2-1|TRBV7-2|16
TGTGCCAGCAGCTGGAGACCGGGACATGCCTACAATGAGCAGTTCTTC
CASSWRPGHAYNEQFF
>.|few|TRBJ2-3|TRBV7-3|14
TGTGCCAGCAGCTTAAATCCTAGCATGGATACGCAGTATTTT
CASSLNPSMDTQYF
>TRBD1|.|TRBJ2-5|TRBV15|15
TGTGCCACCAGCAGAGAGGACAGGGGCCAAGAGACCCAGTACTTC
CATSREDRGQETQYF
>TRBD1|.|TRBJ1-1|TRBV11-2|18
TGTGCCAGCAGCTTACATCCCCCCCGGGACAGGTCGAACACTGAAGCTTTCTTT
CASSLHPPRDRSNTEAFF
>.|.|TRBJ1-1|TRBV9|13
TGTGCCAGCAGCGTAGAAACAGGGACTGAAGCTTTCTTT
CASSVETGTEAFF
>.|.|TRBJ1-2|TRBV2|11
TGTGCCAGCATGCGGCAGAGTGGCTACACCTTC
CASMRQSGYTF
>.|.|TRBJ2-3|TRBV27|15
TGTGCCAGCAGTCCCCGCAGGTCCAGCACAGATACGCAGTATTTT
CASSPRRSSTDTQYF
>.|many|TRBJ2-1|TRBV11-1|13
TGTGCCAGCCGACTAGACTTACACAATGAGCAGTTCTTC
CASRLDLHNEQFF
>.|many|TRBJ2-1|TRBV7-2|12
TGTGCCAGCAGCTTAGAAGTAGTAGTTCAGTTCTTC
CASSLEVVVQFF
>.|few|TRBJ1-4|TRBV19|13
TGTGCCACCACAGACTCAATGAATGAAAAACTGTTTTTT
CATTDSMNEKLFF
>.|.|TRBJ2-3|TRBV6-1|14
TGTGCCAGCAGAGCCTCCCTGGGCACAGATACGCAGTATTTT
CASRASLGTDTQYF
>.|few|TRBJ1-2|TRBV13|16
TGTGCCAGCAGCTTCCGTGTCTTACATGAAAACTATGGCTACACCTTC
CASSFRVLHENYGYTF
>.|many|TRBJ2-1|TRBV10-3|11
TGTGCCATCAGTGAGTCAGCTGAGCAGTTCTTC
CAISESAEQFF
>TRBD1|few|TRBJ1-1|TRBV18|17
TGTGCCAGCTCACTCTACCAGACAGGGGCGGGGAACACTGAAGCTTTCTTT
CASSLYQTGAGNTEAFF
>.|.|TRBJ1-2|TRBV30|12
TGTGCCGGGCTGACGCAGTCCTATGGCTACACCTTC
CAGLTQSYGYTF
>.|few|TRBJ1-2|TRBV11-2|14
TGTGCCAGCACCAACCCCGGGGTAATCTATGGCTACACCTTC
CASTNPGVIYGYTF
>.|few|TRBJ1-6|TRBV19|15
TGTGCCAGTAGTATAGGAGGGTCCTATAATTCACCCCTCCACTTT
CASSIGGSYNSPLHF
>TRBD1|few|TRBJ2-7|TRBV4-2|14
TGTGCCAGCAGCCAAGGGACAGGGACCTACGAGCAGTACTTC
CASSQGTGTYEQYF